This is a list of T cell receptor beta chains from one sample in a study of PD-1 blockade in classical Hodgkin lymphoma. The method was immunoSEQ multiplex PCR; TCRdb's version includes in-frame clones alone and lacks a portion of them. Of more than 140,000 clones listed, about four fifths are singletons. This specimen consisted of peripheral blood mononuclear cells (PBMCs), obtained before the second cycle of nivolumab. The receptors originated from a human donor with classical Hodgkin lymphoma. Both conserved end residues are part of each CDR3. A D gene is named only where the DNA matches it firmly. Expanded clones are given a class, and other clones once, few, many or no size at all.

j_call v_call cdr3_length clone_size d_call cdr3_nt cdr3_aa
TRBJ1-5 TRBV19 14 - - TGTGCCAGTAAGGGACGGATTAGCAATCAGCCCCAGCATTTT CASKGRISNQPQHF
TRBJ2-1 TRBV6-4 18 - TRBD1 TGTGCCAGCAGTGATTATCGCGGACAGGGCCACTCCTACAATGAGCAGTTCTTC CASSDYRGQGHSYNEQFF
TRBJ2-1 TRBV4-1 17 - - TGCGCCAGCAGCCAACCTACTGCGTCTCTCAGACATTTTGAGCAGTTCTTC CASSQPTASLRHFEQFF
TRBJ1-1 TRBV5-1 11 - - TGCGCCAGCAGCCGATCAGGAGAGGTTTTCTTT CASSRSGEVFF
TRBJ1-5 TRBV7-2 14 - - TGTGCCAGCAGCTCTGCCCGGGAGAATCAGCCCCAGCATTTT CASSSARENQPQHF
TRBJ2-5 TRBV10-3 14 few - TGTGCCATCAGTGACACGCGGTTGGGAGAGACCCAGTACTTC CAISDTRLGETQYF
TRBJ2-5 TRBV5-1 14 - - TGCGCCAGCAGCTTTCAGGAAGCGCAAGAGACCCAGTACTTC CASSFQEAQETQYF
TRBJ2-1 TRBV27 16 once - TGTGCCAGCAGTTTAAGGTCAGGGGCGCTTTGGGATGAGCAGTTCTTC CASSLRSGALWDEQFF
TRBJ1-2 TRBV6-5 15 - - TGTGCCAGCAGTTACTCGACCAGAACTAACTATGGCTACACCTTC CASSYSTRTNYGYTF
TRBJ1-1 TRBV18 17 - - TGTGCCAGCTCACCGAGGCTTTTTAACGTTATGAACACTGAAGCTTTCTTT CASSPRLFNVMNTEAFF
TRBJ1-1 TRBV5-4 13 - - TGTGCCAGCAGCTTGGATCTGAACACTGAAGCTTTCTTT CASSLDLNTEAFF